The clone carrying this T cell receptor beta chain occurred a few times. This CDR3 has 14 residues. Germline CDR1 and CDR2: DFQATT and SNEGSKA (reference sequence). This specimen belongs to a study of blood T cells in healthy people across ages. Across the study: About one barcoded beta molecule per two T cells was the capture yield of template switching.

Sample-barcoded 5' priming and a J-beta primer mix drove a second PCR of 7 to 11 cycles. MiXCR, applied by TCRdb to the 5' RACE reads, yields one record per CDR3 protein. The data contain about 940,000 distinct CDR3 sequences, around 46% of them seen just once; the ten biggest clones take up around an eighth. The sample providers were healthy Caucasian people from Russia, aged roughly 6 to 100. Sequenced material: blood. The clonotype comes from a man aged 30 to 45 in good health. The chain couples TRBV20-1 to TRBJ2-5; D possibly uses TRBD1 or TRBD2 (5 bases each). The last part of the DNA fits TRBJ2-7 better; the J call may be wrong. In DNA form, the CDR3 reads TGCAGTGCTAGAGCTCCAGGGAGAAGGCACGAGCAGTACTTC. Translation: CSARAPGRRHEQYF.